One T cell receptor (beta chain) is described in this entry. Its antigen is as yet unknown. Naive CD8 cells were CD45RO-negative, positively selected for CCR7, excluding terminally differentiated effector memory CD45RA+ cells. These data originate in a study of shared clonotypes between healthy human individuals. Study summary: Donors were a couple of women and a few men aged 18 to 49.

Method: immunoSEQ multiplex PCR; TCRdb's copy keeps in-frame clones and lacks some. Altogether about 800,000 clones are present, approximately 97% being singletons, with the ten largest covering less than 0.25%. Overall study findings and caveats: Represented genetic and exposure-history diversity was restricted by having few donors. Naive subsets, compared against memory subsets, generally had larger estimated richness values. Only blood samples were collected, and tissue repertoires likely differ.

The CDR3 has 15 amino acids. Germline CDR1 reads SEHNR; CDR2 reads FQNEAQ (reference sequence). Trimming pared 4 bases from V and 5 bases from J, leaving 17 bases between. This chain uses TRBV7-9 with TRBJ1-2; D uncertain. The specimen was naive CD8+ T cells sorted from blood. This sequence was found in a man aged 30-40 years in good health. CDR3 amino acids: CASSSTKNLLYGYTF. The CDR3 coding sequence is TGTGCCAGCAGCTCCACTAAGAACTTACTGTATGGCTACACCTTC. The full variable domain, completed using reference TRBV7-9 and TRBJ1-2, is DTGVSQNPRHKITKRGQNVTFRCDPISEHNRLYWYRQTLGQGPEFLTYFQNEAQLEKSRLLSDRFSAERPKGSFSTLEIQRTEQGDSAMYLCASSSTKNLLYGYTFGSGTRLTVV.